This T cell receptor (beta chain) is drawn from a study of shared clonotypes between healthy human individuals. The study's findings and limits: The sampled material consisted only of blood, and tissue repertoires are likely to differ. Having only a few donors restricted how much genetic and exposure-history diversity was captured.

This clone was counted a few times. Its target is unknown. This CDR3 contains 15 residues. Looked up from germline, CDR1 is MDHEN and CDR2 is SYDVKM. With 2 bases removed from V and 3 bases from J, the gap between germline ends came to 13 bases. It was across several immunoSEQ plates that each subset's genomic DNA was evenly split. Data came from immunoSEQ multiplex PCR; TCRdb stores just in-frame clones and leaves some out. This sample yields some 450,000 clones, of which around 77% are seen a single time; 12% belongs to the top ten. This TCR was sampled from a woman aged 40-49 years in good health. Some clones in this sample may be carry-over from other donors' samples. The V and J genes are TRBV28 and TRBJ2-5; possibly TRBD1 for D (6 bases). Material for sequencing was PBMCs. CDR3 nucleotides: TGTGCCAGCAGTTTACCCCGGGACACCAAAGAGACCCAGTACTTC. The encoded protein is CASSLPRDTKETQYF.